The TCR beta chain described here comes from a study of GPR56 and killer-like receptors on CD4 memory cells (dated by TCRdb to the late 2010s). Background on the whole study: The study proposed that progressive acquisition of KLRB1, KLRG1, GPR56 and then KLRF1 marks human CD4+ memory T-cell differentiation and cytokine production potential. Healthy blood donors in the study were described as age-matched to the liver disease patients, whose median age was about 68 years.

The research as a whole found: TCR repertoire overlap was especially strong between late populations 4 and 5, and population 3 also partly overlapped. The clones that dominated late populations 4 and 5 were also present in early populations 1 and 2, and the authors interpreted this finding as evidence for linear differentiation. Low clonal frequency was observed in the marker-negative population, and a progressive increase in clonal frequency, with a corresponding decrease in TCRbeta diversity, was observed along the proposed pathway. Rather than full repertoires, only the 100 most expanded clones per population were included in the diversity and similarity analyses.

Sequencing was performed on an Illumina HiSeq 2500. The recombined TCRbeta locus was amplified by a previously published PCR protocol to build sequencing libraries. The authors' pipeline ran thus. Any read whose average quality score fell below 30 was discarded, and IMSEQ was used to process the reads that remained. Each clonotype was defined by the combination of Vbeta gene, Jbeta gene and CDR3 amino acid sequence. The Morisita-Horn index, computed on the top 100 expanded clones, was used to measure repertoire overlap between populations. Clonal diversity was assessed with Rényi diversity profiles calculated on the top 100 expanded clones. Each entry corresponds to one CDR3 protein sequence from reads that TCRdb reprocessed, and DNA is not given. TCRdb's processing, not the authors' own work, is the source of the V and J calls. This specimen's table enumerates about 1,400 distinct CDR3 sequences. 13% of the sample belongs to the ten largest clones.

Frequency shows this clonotype is large (0.1 to 1%); no count was noted. Its target antigen remains unknown. Prior to TCRbeta sequencing, five KLR/GPR56-defined CD4+ populations were enriched by fluorescence-activated cell sorting. To test whether memory differentiation follows a linear pathway, the researchers sequenced TCRbeta repertoires from five CD4+ T-cell subsets, each defined by expression of KLRB1, KLRG1, GPR56 and KLRF1. TCR-sequenced cells came from peripheral blood of healthy control individuals, reported as five donors in the TCRbeta analysis figure. Heparinized peripheral blood was collected and all samples were processed within one hour of retrieval. To isolate peripheral blood mononuclear cells, blood was diluted 1:2 in PBS and put through Biocoll density gradient centrifugation at room temperature. Before flow sorting, freshly isolated PBMCs underwent magnetic sorting with anti-CD4 MicroBeads to enrich CD4+ T cells. A BD FACSAria II was used to sort CD4+ T cells enriched from PBMCs of healthy donors according to marker expression. For surface staining, the researchers used Miltenyi Biotec antibodies: anti-KLRB1 clone 191B8, anti-KLRF1 clone 4A4.D10 and anti-KLRG1 clone REA261.

The sample consisted of memory CD4+ T cells from blood. The TCR comes from a human donor in good health.

CDR3 protein: CASSELDRGRSPLHF. This chain is built from TRBV6-1 and TRBJ1-6; TCRdb's D call, TRBD1, is unchecked because there is no DNA. Based on the germline V gene, the CDR1 and CDR2 sequences are MNHNS and SASEGT. Reading from cysteine to phenylalanine, the CDR3 counts 15 amino acids. No DNA sequence is on record.